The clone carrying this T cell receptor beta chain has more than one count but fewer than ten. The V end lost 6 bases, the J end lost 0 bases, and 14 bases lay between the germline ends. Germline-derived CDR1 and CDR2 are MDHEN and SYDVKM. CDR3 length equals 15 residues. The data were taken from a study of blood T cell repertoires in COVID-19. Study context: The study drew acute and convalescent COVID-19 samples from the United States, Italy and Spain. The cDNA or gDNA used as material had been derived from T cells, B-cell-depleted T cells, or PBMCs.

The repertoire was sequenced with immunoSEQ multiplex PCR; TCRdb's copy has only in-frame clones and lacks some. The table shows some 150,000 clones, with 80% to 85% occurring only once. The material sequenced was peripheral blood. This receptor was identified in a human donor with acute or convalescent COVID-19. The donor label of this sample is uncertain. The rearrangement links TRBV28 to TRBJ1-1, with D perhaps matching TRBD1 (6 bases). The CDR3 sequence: CASREQGNMNTEAFF. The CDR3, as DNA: TGTGCCAGCAGGGAACAGGGTAACATGAACACTGAAGCTTTCTTT.